The 30 T cell receptor beta chains reported below all come from one sample, sequenced in a study of shared clonotypes between healthy human individuals. Assay used: immunoSEQ multiplex PCR; TCRdb lists only in-frame clones, some missing. Here the sample spans millions of clones, 95% being singletons. Sequencing input: naive CD4+ T cells sorted from blood. Subset of the sample: CD45RA+ positively selected. These TCRs come from a man between 18 and 29 years old in good health.

The gene calls are TRBV5-6 and TRBJ1-5; D is uncertain. The V end lost 4 bases, the J end lost 5 bases, and 13 bases lay between the germline ends. The CDR3 totals 14 residues. Germline CDR1 reads SGHDT; CDR2 reads YYEEEE. In DNA form, the CDR3 reads TGTGCCAGCAGCACTATCGGGCCCGATCAGCCCCAGCATTTT. This sequence encodes CASSTIGPDQPQHF.

The CDR3 coding sequence is TGTGCCAGCAGGTACACTAGACAGGGGGCCTATGATACGCAGTATTTT. Its protein product is CASRYTRQGAYDTQYF. The chain recombines TRBV6-5 with TRBJ2-3, with 10 bases identical to TRBD1. The V gene end was trimmed by 6 bases and the J gene end by 6 bases; junction bases not matched to a gene: 12. The CDR3 covers 16 residues. Looked up from germline, CDR1 is MNHEY and CDR2 is SVGAGI.

The chain is built from TRBV29-1 and TRBJ1-1, with TRBD1 as a possible D gene (6 bases). V was cut by 2 bases and J by 3 bases, with 16 bases left in between. CDR1 and CDR2 (germline): SQVTM, ANQGSEA. CDR3 length: 15 amino acids. Here the CDR3 reads CSVEQGTWYDTEAFF. The CDR3 nucleotides read TGCAGCGTTGAACAGGGGACCTGGTATGACACTGAAGCTTTCTTT.

This chain uses TRBV6-1 with TRBJ2-2, with 7 nucleotides matching TRBD1. Trimming at V came to 4 bases and at J to 1 base, leaving 3 bases not matched to a gene. CDR1 is MNHNS and CDR2 is SASEGT in the germline V gene. The CDR3 is 15 amino acids. In nucleotides, the CDR3 is TGTGCCAGCAGTGGGAGGACAGGGAACACCGGGGAGCTGTTTTTT. Its translation: CASSGRTGNTGELFF.

This sequence joins TRBV2 and TRBJ1-5, with a tentative D call TRBD1 (5 bases). The length of the CDR3 is 15 residues. Germline values: CDR1 SNHLY, CDR2 FYNNEI. With 3 bases removed from V and 5 bases from J, the gap between germline ends came to 14 bases. The CDR3 nucleotides read TGTGCCAGCAGTGACGCGCCCGGGGGGGATCAGCCCCAGCATTTT. Translated: CASSDAPGGDQPQHF.

CDR3 sequence reads: CATGRLAGELFF. The CDR3 DNA sequence: TGTGCCACGGGGCGGTTGGCCGGGGAGCTGTTTTTT. The chain uses TRBV5-4 and TRBJ2-2; D may correspond to TRBD1 or TRBD2 (5 bases each). Germline CDR1 and CDR2: SGHNT and YYREEE (reference sequence). This CDR3 is 12 amino acids long. V was shortened by 9 bases and J by 6 bases, with 12 bases between the two germline ends.

V gene TRBV7-2 combines with J gene TRBJ2-2; 13 bases line up with TRBD2. This CDR3 region has 17 residues. Trimming at V came to 5 bases and at J to 5 bases, leaving 8 bases not matched to a gene. Germline CDR1 SGHTA, CDR2 FQGNSA. In DNA, the CDR3 is TGTGCCAGCAGCCGTACTGGGACTAGCGGGAAAACCGGGGAGCTGTTTTTT. It is translated as CASSRTGTSGKTGELFF.

Points on this clone: Other DNA sequences of this sample code for an identical CDR3. This sequence joins TRBV7-2 and TRBJ2-7; possible D gene TRBD2, 6 bases. The CDR3 length is 12 residues. Germline V gene sequence: CDR1 SGHTA, CDR2 FQGNSA. Trimming pared 3 bases from V and 3 bases from J, leaving 6 bases between. In DNA form, the CDR3 reads TGTGCCAGCAGCTTTAGCGGCTACGAGCAGTACTTC. Its translation is CASSFSGYEQYF. Looking up the rest from reference TRBV7-2 and TRBJ2-7 gives the full variable domain: GAGVSQSPSNKVTEKGKDVELRCDPISGHTALYWYRQSLGQGLEFLIYFQGNSAPDKSGLPSDRFSAERTGGSVSTLTIQRTQQEDSAVYLCASSFSGYEQYFGPGTRLTVT.

J is TRBJ1-4 and V is TRBV2; D ambiguous. This CDR3 region has 14 residues. Germline CDR1 SNHLY, CDR2 FYNNEI. Deletions cut 2 bases from V and 7 bases from J, with 11 bases between. CDR3 sequence reads: CASSERWWGEKLFF. For the CDR3, the DNA is TGTGCCAGCAGTGAAAGGTGGTGGGGTGAAAAACTGTTTTTT.

DNA for the CDR3: TGTGCCAGCAGTCCAACAGGGGGCGAGTTTCGAGAGCAGTTCTTC. It is translated as CASSPTGGEFREQFF. V is TRBV2 and J is TRBJ2-1; 9 bases map to TRBD1. The length of the CDR3 is 15 residues. With V trimmed by 5 bases and J by 10 bases, 12 bases remained unmatched. Germline V gene lookup returns CDR1 SNHLY and CDR2 FYNNEI.

The chain has TRBV10-3 and TRBJ1-2, with D possibly TRBD1 on 5 matching bases. From germline, CDR1 is ENHRY and CDR2 SYGVKD. The CDR3 contains 17 residues. Trimming took 4 bases from V and 6 from J, leaving 24 bases between them. CDR3 protein: CAISGQPGRERGDGYTF. As DNA, the CDR3 is TGTGCCATCAGTGGTCAGCCGGGCAGGGAACGGGGGGATGGCTACACCTTC.

The chain couples TRBV10-1 to TRBJ1-1; no definite D call. V was pared by 3 bases and J by 4 bases, with 12 bases between. This CDR3 has 14 amino acids. Germline assignment: CDR1 WNHNN and CDR2 SYGVQD (reference sequence). For the CDR3, the DNA is TGCGCCAGCAGTGACGGCCTTTTGGGCACTGAAGCTTTCTTT. Translated: CASSDGLLGTEAFF.

In this sample, this clone turned up once. V is TRBV30 and J is TRBJ1-6; D not certain. The CDR3 spans 11 residues. Germline V gives CDR1 GTSNPN, CDR2 SVGIG (reference sequence). Deletions cut 2 bases from V and 11 bases from J, with 7 bases between. CDR3 in DNA: TGTGCCTGGAGTCGCATGGCACCCCTCCACTTT. Translated: CAWSRMAPLHF.

The chain employs TRBV18 and TRBJ2-2; a possible D gene is TRBD1 (6 bases). Trimming left V 1 base short and J 1 base short, with 7 bases between. This CDR3 region has 15 residues. Looked up from germline, CDR1 is KGHSH and CDR2 is LQKENI. CDR3 coding DNA: TGTGCCAGCTCACCACTGACAGGGAACACCGGGGAGCTGTTTTTT. Translated: CASSPLTGNTGELFF.

The rearrangement joins TRBV6-1 to TRBJ1-5; no firm D call. Trimming cost V 1 base and J 0 bases, with 4 bases left between them. Germline V gene lookup returns CDR1 MNHNS and CDR2 SASEGT. The CDR3 has 14 residues. The CDR3 loop reads CASSEEHSNQPQHF. CDR3 DNA sequence: TGTGCCAGCAGTGAAGAACATAGCAATCAGCCCCAGCATTTT.

The DNA for the CDR3 is TGTGCCATCAGTGAGGGACAGGGGCTTTCAAGCAATCAGCCCCAGCATTTT. Translation gives CAISEGQGLSSNQPQHF. This sequence joins TRBV10-3 and TRBJ1-5, with 9 bases matching TRBD1. Trimming cost V 2 bases and J 1 base; bases outside gene matches: 6. The CDR3 covers 17 residues. Germline V gene data show CDR1 as ENHRY and CDR2 as SYGVKD.

The chain recombines TRBV30 with TRBJ2-6; no definite D call. CDR3 length: 15 residues. V was clipped by 2 bases and J by 4 bases, with 12 bases between them. CDR1 and CDR2 from the germline V gene are GTSNPN and SVGIG (reference sequence). CDR3 bases: TGTGCCTGGAGTTTAATCCCCGCCGGGGCCAACGTCCTGACTTTC. It specifies CAWSLIPAGANVLTF.

The chain links TRBV4-1 to TRBJ2-1; TRBD1 or TRBD2 may be the D gene (6 bases each). Trimming pared 0 bases from V and 7 bases from J, leaving 7 bases between. CDR3 length: 13 amino acids. Germline V CDR1 and CDR2: MGHRA, YSYEKL. The CDR3 DNA follows: TGCGCCAGCAGCCAAGAAGGGGGGAATGAGCAGTTCTTC. It translates to CASSQEGGNEQFF.

J is TRBJ2-1 and V is TRBV11-2, with unresolved D. The CDR3 is 12 residues long. Trimming removed 1 base at V and 15 bases at J, with 13 bases between. Germline loops: CDR1 SGHAT, CDR2 FQNNGV. As DNA, the CDR3 is TGTGCCAGCAGCTTAGGTAACCTCCTGGGGTTCTTC. Translation gives CASSLGNLLGFF. Drawing the rest from reference TRBV11-2 and TRBJ2-1, the complete variable domain is EAGVAQSPRYKIIEKRQSVAFWCNPISGHATLYWYQQILGQGPKLLIQFQNNGVVDDSQLPKDRFSAERLKGVDSTLKIQPAKLEDSAVYLCASSLGNLLGFFGPGTRLTVL.

The rearrangement links TRBV2 to TRBJ2-2; the D is unclear. Germline CDR1 and CDR2: SNHLY and FYNNEI. Trimming left V 6 bases short and J 8 bases short, with 13 bases between. This CDR3 has 13 residues. For the CDR3, the DNA is TGTGCCAGCAGCTTAGGGTTATGGGGGGAGCTGTTTTTT. Translation gives CASSLGLWGELFF.

The chain couples TRBV10-1 to TRBJ2-7; weak D call: TRBD1 (6 bases). Germline assignment: CDR1 WNHNN and CDR2 SYGVQD (reference sequence). This CDR3 comprises 16 residues. Trimming took off 7 bases at V and 3 bases at J, with 22 bases between the two ends. DNA of the CDR3: TGCGCCAGCATGAACGACAGGAAGGAAAAAGGCTACGAGCAGTACTTC. Residues: CASMNDRKEKGYEQYF.

The chain uses TRBV28 and TRBJ2-2; TRBD1 agrees at 12 bases. The CDR3 contains 15 residues. Trimming removed 6 bases from V and 6 bases from J; junction bases left unmatched: 5. CDR1 MDHEN and CDR2 SYDVKM come from the germline V gene. The CDR3, as DNA: TGTGCCAGCAGGATCGGGACAGGGGGCCCCGGGGAGCTGTTTTTT. Encoded protein: CASRIGTGGPGELFF.

J is TRBJ2-3 and V is TRBV10-3; TRBD2 aligns across 9 bases. The CDR3 extends over 15 amino acids. With V trimmed by 4 bases and J by 5 bases, 7 bases remained unmatched. Germline-derived CDR1 and CDR2 are ENHRY and SYGVKD. CDR3 DNA sequence: TGTGCCATCAGTGCAGCCGCGGGAGGGGGAGATACGCAGTATTTT. Translated: CAISAAAGGGDTQYF.

There are a few counts of this clone. The CDR3 region has the DNA TGTGCCACCAGCAGAGACCCTATACTAGCGGGGGGCGCATTGAGCTCCTACAATGAGCAGTTCTTC. Residues: CATSRDPILAGGALSSYNEQFF. The gene calls are TRBV15 and TRBJ2-1, with 12 bases identical to TRBD2. Germline CDR1 is LNHNV and CDR2 is YYDKDF (reference sequence). J lost 0 bases, V lost 0 bases, and 15 bases had no gene match. This CDR3 has 22 residues.

This chain links TRBV7-2 with TRBJ2-3; the D is unclear. V was clipped by 7 bases and J by 0 bases, with 14 bases between them. Germline lookup yields CDR1 SGHTA and CDR2 FQGNSA. The CDR3 runs 15 residues. CDR3: CASTYIGSSTDTQYF. The CDR3 DNA is TGTGCCAGCACCTACATTGGGTCTAGCACAGATACGCAGTATTTT.

This chain links TRBV5-1 with TRBJ1-6; D unresolved. This CDR3 comprises 16 residues. In germline, CDR1 is SGHRS, CDR2 YFSETQ. The V end was cut by 4 bases, the J end by 0 bases, with 11 bases between. This CDR3 is CASSPGRSSYNSPLHF. The CDR3 region has the DNA TGCGCCAGCAGCCCCGGACGGAGCTCCTATAATTCACCCCTCCACTTT.

V is TRBV7-9 and J is TRBJ1-5, with 7 bases fitting TRBD1. From germline, CDR1 is SEHNR and CDR2 FQNEAQ (reference sequence). The CDR3 totals 16 residues. V was pared by 4 bases and J by 0 bases, with 6 bases of the junction left unmatched. CDR3 coding DNA: TGTGCCAGCAGCTCAGGACAGGTGAATAGCAATCAGCCCCAGCATTTT. Its translation: CASSSGQVNSNQPQHF.

This sequence joins TRBV19 and TRBJ2-5; D is unresolved. Germline V gene data show CDR1 as LNHDA and CDR2 as SQIVND (reference sequence). With 4 bases removed from V and 7 bases from J, the gap between germline ends came to 16 bases. CDR3 length: 14 amino acids. In nucleotides, the CDR3 is TGTGCCAGTAGTACGACGACCGTATTTGGGACCCAGTACTTC. It codes for CASSTTTVFGTQYF.

This clone was detected once. This same CDR3 is encoded by further DNA sequences in the sample. The chain links TRBV11-2 to TRBJ2-7, with D uncertain. Germline CDR1 and CDR2: SGHAT and FQNNGV. Trimming cost V 3 bases and J 2 bases, with 5 bases left between them. This CDR3 has 12 amino acids. The CDR3: CASSLTPYEQYF. The CDR3 DNA is TGTGCCAGCAGCTTGACACCCTACGAGCAGTACTTC.

The chain has TRBV5-1 and TRBJ1-2; 7 bases fit TRBD1. V lost 4 bases and J lost 6; bases outside the gene matches: 9. The CDR3 has 14 residues. The germline V gene encodes CDR1 SGHRS and CDR2 YFSETQ. CDR3: CASSESQGRDGYTF. The CDR3 DNA is TGCGCCAGCAGCGAATCACAGGGGCGGGATGGCTACACCTTC.